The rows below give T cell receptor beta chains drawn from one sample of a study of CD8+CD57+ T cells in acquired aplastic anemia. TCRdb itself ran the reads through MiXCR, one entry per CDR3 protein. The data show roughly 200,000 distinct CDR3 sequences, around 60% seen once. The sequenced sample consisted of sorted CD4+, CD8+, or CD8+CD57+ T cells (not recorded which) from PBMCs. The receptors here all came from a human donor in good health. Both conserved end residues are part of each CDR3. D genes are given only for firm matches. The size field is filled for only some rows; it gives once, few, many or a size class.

CDR3 DNA: TGCAGTGCTGCGACAGGAAGCAAATTGAACACTGAAGCTTTCTTT
CDR3 protein: CSAATGSKLNTEAFF
D gene: .
J gene: TRBJ1-1
V gene: TRBV20-1
clone size: few

CDR3 DNA: TGTGCCAGCAGCTTTCGGACTAGCGGTAGCCAAGAGACCCAGTACTTC
CDR3 protein: CASSFRTSGSQETQYF
D gene: TRBD2
J gene: TRBJ2-5
V gene: TRBV7-9
clone size: .

CDR3 DNA: TGTGCCAGCAGCTTGTTGGGAGTAGCAAATTCACCCCTCCACTTT
CDR3 protein: CASSLLGVANSPLHF
D gene: .
J gene: TRBJ1-6
V gene: TRBV7-8
clone size: .

CDR3 DNA: TGTGCCACCAGTGACGGCGGCTCCTACGAGCAGTACTTC
CDR3 protein: CATSDGGSYEQYF
D gene: .
J gene: TRBJ2-7
V gene: TRBV24-1
clone size: .

CDR3 DNA: TGTGCCAGTAGTCGCGGCGGATTACAAGAGACCCAGTACTTC
CDR3 protein: CASSRGGLQETQYF
D gene: .
J gene: TRBJ2-5
V gene: TRBV19
clone size: .

CDR3 DNA: TGTGCCAGCAAAACTAGCGGATACGCACAGTATTTT
CDR3 protein: CASKTSGYAQYF
D gene: TRBD2
J gene: TRBJ2-3
V gene: TRBV19
clone size: once

CDR3 DNA: TGCAGTGCTAGAGACGCCAGGGGCTCCTACGAGCAGTACTTC
CDR3 protein: CSARDARGSYEQYF
D gene: .
J gene: TRBJ2-7
V gene: TRBV20-1
clone size: .

CDR3 DNA: TGCGCCAGCAGCAGGGGGACAGGGTTTGACACTGAAGCTTTCTTT
CDR3 protein: CASSRGTGFDTEAFF
D gene: TRBD1
J gene: TRBJ1-1
V gene: TRBV4-1
clone size: many

CDR3 DNA: TGTGCCAGCAGCGCAAACCGGGACAGGCGCACAGATACGCAGTATTTT
CDR3 protein: CASSANRDRRTDTQYF
D gene: TRBD1
J gene: TRBJ2-3
V gene: TRBV9
clone size: many

CDR3 DNA: TGTGCCAGCAGCCCTGGACTGAACACTGAAGCTGGCTACACCTTC
CDR3 protein: CASSPGLNTEAGYTF
D gene: .
J gene: TRBJ1-2
V gene: TRBV7-8
clone size: .

CDR3 DNA: TGTGCCAGCAGTTTAAGGCCCAGCCACCCAGGGGCGAACTCCTACGAGCAGTACTTC
CDR3 protein: CASSLRPSHPGANSYEQYF
D gene: .
J gene: TRBJ2-7
V gene: TRBV2
clone size: .

CDR3 DNA: TGTGCCAGCAGTTACAGGGGAAACTATGGCTACACCTTC
CDR3 protein: CASSYRGNYGYTF
D gene: TRBD1
J gene: TRBJ1-2
V gene: TRBV12-3/TRBV12-4
clone size: .

CDR3 DNA: TGTGCTAGCAGCGCAGGACTAGCCTACGAGCAGTACTTC
CDR3 protein: CASSAGLAYEQYF
D gene: TRBD2
J gene: TRBJ2-7
V gene: TRBV7-7
clone size: .

CDR3 DNA: TGCAGTGCACTTGGGGGGGAGGGCCCCTACGAGCAGTACTTC
CDR3 protein: CSALGGEGPYEQYF
D gene: TRBD2
J gene: TRBJ2-7
V gene: TRBV20-1
clone size: many

CDR3 DNA: TGCGCCAGCAGCCAAGCGGCCGGGAGCTCCTACGAGCAGTACTTC
CDR3 protein: CASSQAAGSSYEQYF
D gene: .
J gene: TRBJ2-7
V gene: TRBV4-1
clone size: many

CDR3 DNA: TGTGCCAGTAGCTTACCGGGACAGGGTTCCTACGAGCAGTACTTC
CDR3 protein: CASSLPGQGSYEQYF
D gene: TRBD1
J gene: TRBJ2-7
V gene: TRBV19
clone size: .

CDR3 DNA: TGTGGGGGAAGAGGGAATGAGCAGTTCTTC
CDR3 protein: CGGRGNEQFF
D gene: .
J gene: TRBJ2-1
V gene: TRBV29-1
clone size: .

CDR3 DNA: TGTGCCAGCAGCGTCTTCGAAGGGCCGAGCACTGAAGCTTTCTTT
CDR3 protein: CASSVFEGPSTEAFF
D gene: .
J gene: TRBJ1-1
V gene: TRBV7-8
clone size: .

CDR3 DNA: TGTGCCAGTAGTTTCACAGGGTACGCCAATCAGCCCCAGCATTTT
CDR3 protein: CASSFTGYANQPQHF
D gene: .
J gene: TRBJ1-5
V gene: TRBV19
clone size: many

CDR3 DNA: TGTGCCAGCAGCCCTATGCTCGGGGCAGATACGCAGTATTTT
CDR3 protein: CASSPMLGADTQYF
D gene: .
J gene: TRBJ2-3
V gene: TRBV7-2
clone size: few

CDR3 DNA: TGTGCCAGCAGTGACGGGACACTTTTTAATTCACCCCTCCACTTT
CDR3 protein: CASSDGTLFNSPLHF
D gene: .
J gene: TRBJ1-6
V gene: TRBV6-6
clone size: many

CDR3 DNA: TGTGCCAGCAGTACCTCTAACTATGGCTACACCTTC
CDR3 protein: CASSTSNYGYTF
D gene: .
J gene: TRBJ1-2
V gene: TRBV7-9
clone size: many

CDR3 DNA: TGCAGTGCTAGAGACGGGCTAGCGGGAGACACCGGGGAGCTGTTTTTT
CDR3 protein: CSARDGLAGDTGELFF
D gene: TRBD2
J gene: TRBJ2-2
V gene: TRBV20-1
clone size: many

CDR3 DNA: TGTGCCAGCAGTGAGATGGGAGAGACCCAGTACTTC
CDR3 protein: CASSEMGETQYF
D gene: .
J gene: TRBJ2-5
V gene: TRBV6-1
clone size: .

CDR3 DNA: TGCGCCAGCAGCTTGGCGACTGCTGGAAACACCATATATTTT
CDR3 protein: CASSLATAGNTIYF
D gene: .
J gene: TRBJ1-3
V gene: TRBV5-1
clone size: once

CDR3 DNA: TGTGCCAGCAGCCCTTCCGGGACAGGGGCATATGAGCAGTTCTTC
CDR3 protein: CASSPSGTGAYEQFF
D gene: TRBD1
J gene: TRBJ2-1
V gene: TRBV7-6
clone size: .